A single sample gave rise to the 2 T cell receptor beta chains below, sequenced in a study of blood T cell repertoires in COVID-19. TCRdb keeps only in-frame clones here, not all; method: immunoSEQ multiplex PCR. The sample consists of 50,000 to 55,000 clones, around 86% of them appearing once. The specimen was peripheral blood. These receptors were obtained from a man aged 45 to 65 with active COVID-19.

The chain recombines TRBV18 with TRBJ2-5; no definite D call. V was shortened by 0 bases and J by 1 base, with 6 bases between the two germline ends. Germline V gives CDR1 KGHSH, CDR2 LQKENI. The CDR3 has 14 amino acids. The CDR3 DNA reads TGTGCCAGCTCACCACCTGCGGTCCAAGAGACCCAGTACTTC. Its translation is CASSPPAVQETQYF.

The V call is TRBV7-2, the J call TRBJ1-3; D might be TRBD1 (5 bases). Trimming cost V 1 base and J 2 bases, with 12 bases left between them. The CDR3 is 16 residues long. CDR1 and CDR2 (germline): SGHTA, FQGNSA. Here the CDR3 DNA reads TGTGCCAGCAGCTTAGAAGGCAGGGAGGCTGGAAACACCATATATTTT. This codes for CASSLEGREAGNTIYF.